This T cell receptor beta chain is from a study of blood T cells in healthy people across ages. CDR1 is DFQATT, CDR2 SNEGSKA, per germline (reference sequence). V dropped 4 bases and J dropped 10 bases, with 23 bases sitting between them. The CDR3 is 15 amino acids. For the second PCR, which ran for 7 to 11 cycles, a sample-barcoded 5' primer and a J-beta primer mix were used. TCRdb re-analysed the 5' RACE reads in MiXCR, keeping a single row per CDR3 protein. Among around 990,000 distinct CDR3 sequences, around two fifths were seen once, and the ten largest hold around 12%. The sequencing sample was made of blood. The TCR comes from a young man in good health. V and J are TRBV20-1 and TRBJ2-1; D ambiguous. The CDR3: CSATPNAVVSYEQFF. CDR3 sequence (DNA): TGCAGTGCTACCCCAAATGCGGTGGTCTCCTACGAGCAGTTCTTC.